Listed below are T cell receptor beta chains from one sample, sequenced in a study of control samples from healthy donors and cancer patients. TCRdb keeps only in-frame clones here, not all; method: immunoSEQ multiplex PCR. The sample gives 130,000 or so clones, roughly 90% of which show up once; roughly 3.1% is in the top ten. Sequenced material: blood. These receptors were obtained from a man in his fifties or sixties in good health. CDR3s include the opening cysteine and the closing phenylalanine or tryptophan. The D gene is left open where the match is weak. Where a row states a size, it is once, few, many or the class of an expanded clone; other rows omit it.

TRBJ2-7 . . TRBV7-2 TGTGCCAGCAGCAGGACAGTTTTAGCCTACGAGCAGTACTTC CASSRTVLAYEQYF
TRBJ1-5 TRBD1 . TRBV19 TGTGCCAGTAGTATGCAGGGGGCTAGCAATCAGCCCCAGCATTTT CASSMQGASNQPQHF
TRBJ1-5 . . TRBV30 TGTGCCTGGAGTGTAGGGTCAGGGACACATCAGCCCCAGCATTTT CAWSVGSGTHQPQHF
TRBJ2-7 . . TRBV9 TGTGCCAGCAGCGTAGGGGCACTAAATTACGAGCAGTACTTC CASSVGALNYEQYF
TRBJ1-5 . . TRBV28 TGTGCCAGCAGCCTAAATAGCAATCAGCCCCAGCATTTT CASSLNSNQPQHF
TRBJ2-1 TRBD2 . TRBV27 TGTGCCAGCAGTTGGACTAGCGGGGCCCCCGATAATGAGCAGTTCTTC CASSWTSGAPDNEQFF
TRBJ1-3 . . TRBV4-1 TGCGCCAGCAGCCAAGTGGCAGGGGCTTCGACGGGAAACACCATATATTTT CASSQVAGASTGNTIYF
TRBJ1-2 . once TRBV10-3 TGTGCCATCATTGTCCCGGGACATGGCTACACCTTC CAIIVPGHGYTF
TRBJ2-1 TRBD2 . TRBV24-1 TGTGCCACCAGTGAACCGGGACTAGCGGGGCGGGGGCAGTTCTTC CATSEPGLAGRGQFF
TRBJ2-3 . . TRBV6-1 TGTGCCAGCAGTGTTTTGGCAGCCACTAGCACAGATACGCAGTATTTT CASSVLAATSTDTQYF
TRBJ2-3 . once TRBV5-4 TGTGCCAGCAGCTTGGGGGGTGCGGGGAGCACAGATACGCAGTATTTT CASSLGGAGSTDTQYF
TRBJ2-7 TRBD1 . TRBV29-1 TGCAGCGTTGAACAGATGGGACAGGGGGCGGAAGAGCAGTACTTC CSVEQMGQGAEEQYF
TRBJ2-2 . once TRBV5-6 TGTGCCAGCAGCTTGCCGGGGCCTAACACCGGGGAGCTGTTTTTT CASSLPGPNTGELFF
TRBJ2-3 . . TRBV4-1 TGCGCCAGCAGCCAAGACCGCGGCAGGGATAGAGATACGCAGTATTTT CASSQDRGRDRDTQYF
TRBJ1-5 . . TRBV18 TGTGCCAGCTCACTCATGGGATCGGGCAATCAGCCCCAGCATTTT CASSLMGSGNQPQHF
TRBJ2-2 . . TRBV9 TGTGCCAGCAGCGCCCGATCCGGCGGGGAGCTGTTTTTT CASSARSGGELFF
TRBJ1-2 . . TRBV7-3 TGTGCCAGCAGCTTATCGGACGACTATGGCTACACCTTC CASSLSDDYGYTF
TRBJ1-2 . few TRBV5-1 TGCGCCAGCAGCTTGGAGCAGGGACATGGCTACACCTTC CASSLEQGHGYTF
TRBJ2-7 TRBD1 . TRBV24-1 TGTGCCACCAGTGACCGAACAGGGGCTGCTATCGACGAGCAGTACTTC CATSDRTGAAIDEQYF
TRBJ1-1 TRBD1 . TRBV7-9 TGTGCCAGCAGCTTAGACAGGGGCGGGGGGAACACTGAAGCTTTCTTT CASSLDRGGGNTEAFF
TRBJ2-3 . . TRBV7-9 TGTGCCAGCAGCTCCCCGGGGGCGGGGTGGTCAGATACGCAGTATTTT CASSSPGAGWSDTQYF
TRBJ1-2 TRBD1 . TRBV5-5 TGTGCCAGCAGCTACAACTACCGGGACAGGGACTATGGCTACACCTTC CASSYNYRDRDYGYTF
TRBJ1-4 . . TRBV19 TGTGCCAGTAGTGGCCTACGGACCGCTACAACTAATGAAAAACTGTTTTTT CASSGLRTATTNEKLFF
TRBJ1-6 . . TRBV30 TGTGCCTGGACTCATGGGGGCAGAAATTCACCCCTCCACTTT CAWTHGGRNSPLHF
TRBJ2-2 TRBD1 . TRBV5-1 TGCGCCAGCAGCGACGGGACAGGGCTGACCGGGGAGCTGTTTTTT CASSDGTGLTGELFF
TRBJ2-7 . . TRBV7-2 TGTGCCAGCGGCCTCATGGGAAGGTTGAACGAGCAGTACTTC CASGLMGRLNEQYF
TRBJ1-4 . . TRBV19 TGTGCCAGTAGTATTTCCGGACAGCTGACAACTAATGAAAAACTGTTTTTT CASSISGQLTTNEKLFF
TRBJ1-1 . . TRBV3-1/TRBV3-2 TGTGCCAGCAGCCGATCAATCCAGAGCACTGAAGCTTTCTTT CASSRSIQSTEAFF
TRBJ2-3 TRBD1 once TRBV10-1 TGCGCCAGCAGTGAAGGGACAGGGGGATCGGATACGCAGTATTTT CASSEGTGGSDTQYF
TRBJ2-5 TRBD2 few TRBV5-1 TGCGCCAGCAGCTTGGCTCCAGCGGGGGGTCAAGAGACCCAGTACTTC CASSLAPAGGQETQYF
TRBJ2-7 . . TRBV12-3/TRBV12-4 TGTGCCAGCAGTCGGGACTCGGCCGACGAGCAGTACTTC CASSRDSADEQYF
TRBJ1-5 TRBD1 . TRBV19 TGTGCCAGTAGTATACCCGGGACAGGGGGTTTTGGCAATCAGCCCCAGCATTTT CASSIPGTGGFGNQPQHF